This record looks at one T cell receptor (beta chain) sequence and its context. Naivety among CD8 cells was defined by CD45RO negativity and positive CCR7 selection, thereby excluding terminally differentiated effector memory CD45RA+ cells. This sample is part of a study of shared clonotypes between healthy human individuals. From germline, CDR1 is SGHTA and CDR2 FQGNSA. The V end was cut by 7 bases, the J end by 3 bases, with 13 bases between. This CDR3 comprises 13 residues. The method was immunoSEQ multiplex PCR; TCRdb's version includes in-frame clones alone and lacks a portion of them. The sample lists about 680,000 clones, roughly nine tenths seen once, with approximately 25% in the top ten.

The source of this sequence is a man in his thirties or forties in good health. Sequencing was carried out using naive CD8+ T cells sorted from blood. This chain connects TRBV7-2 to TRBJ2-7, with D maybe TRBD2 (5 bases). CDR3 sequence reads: CASTSEEDYEQYF. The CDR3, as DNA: TGTGCCAGCACCAGCGAGGAGGACTACGAGCAGTACTTC.